This entry features one T cell receptor (beta chain) sequence. Each CDR3 protein gets one entry after TCRdb re-called the RT-PCR reads with MiXCR. This sample has about 160,000 distinct CDR3 sequences, with about two fifths found just once. This specimen belongs to a study of patients and donors after allogeneic stem cell transplantation. The CDR3 contains 14 residues. Per germline, CDR1 SEHNR and CDR2 FQNEAQ (reference sequence). The J segment lost 4 bases and the V segment lost 5 bases, leaving 7 bases of the junction unmatched. The sequence was collected from a human donor who was either an allogeneic HSCT recipient or a stem cell or donor lymphocyte infusion donor (not recorded which). It is not recorded whose cells these are; they may come from a transplant donor. The source material was blood, either unsorted or a sorted T cell fraction (not recorded which). The J gene is TRBJ1-2, the V gene TRBV7-9; 7 nucleotides align to TRBD1. In DNA, the CDR3 is TGTGCCAGCAGCGTTCCGGGACAGATCTATGGCTACACCTTC. Translated, it gives CASSVPGQIYGYTF.